What follows are 24 T cell receptor beta chains derived from one specimen sequenced in a study of beta chain features in type 1 diabetes (dated by TCRdb to 2016 to 2018). Overall results and qualifications from the work: A moderate but significant shortening of TCRB CDR3 length was observed in type 1 diabetes patients in all four CD4+ subsets.

These receptors have no identified antigens. Libraries were made using the immunoSEQ multiplex PCR assay. The entire isolated RNA was reverse transcribed using the High Capacity cDNA Reverse Transcription Kit, and thus expressed TCRB transcripts were sequenced. TCRdb provides this immuneACCESS table in a form limited to in-frame rearrangements. Some clones are lacking; in checked studies, under half of them reflect an unresolved V gene, and why the rest are absent is not known. Present in this sample are tens of thousands of clones, 66% of which were seen just once. Clones ranked in the top ten supply more than 2% of the sample. Material: Tregs from blood. Read against the paper, the sample's cell subset or site label means: regulatory CD4+ T cells. The receptors derive from a young woman with type 1 diabetes.

The rearrangement uses TRBV7-9 and TRBJ1-6; D might be TRBD1 (6 bases). Between the trimmed V and J ends, which lost 8 bases and 5 bases, there was a span of 13 bases. CDR3 length equals 14 residues. The germline gives CDR1 SEHNR, CDR2 FQNEAQ (reference sequence). CDR3 coding DNA: TGTGCCAGCCGGACAGCGGGAGATAATTCACCCCTCCACTTT. As protein: CASRTAGDNSPLHF.

The rearrangement links TRBV5-1 to TRBJ1-1; D might be TRBD1 (5 bases). The CDR3 loop spans 15 amino acids. Between the trimmed V and J ends, which lost 0 bases and 0 bases, there was a span of 9 bases. The germline V gene encodes CDR1 SGHRS and CDR2 YFSETQ. The CDR3 protein is CASSLEGVLNTEAFF. The CDR3 DNA reads TGCGCCAGCAGCTTGGAAGGGGTTTTGAACACTGAAGCTTTCTTT.

CDR3 residues: CSVERAAKLKEGLAGRYEQYF. DNA for the CDR3: TGCAGCGTTGAAAGGGCGGCGAAACTGAAAGAGGGACTAGCGGGAAGATACGAGCAGTACTTC. This rearrangement joins TRBV29-1 to TRBJ2-5, with 13 positions matching TRBD2. The assigned J gene may be wrong: the sequence end matches TRBJ2-7 better. The V gene's germline CDR1 is SQVTM and CDR2 ANQGSEA. CDR3 length equals 21 residues.

The table lists this clone with a few counts. The chain has TRBV18 and TRBJ1-5; tentative D call: TRBD1 (6 bases). The CDR3 spans 15 residues. V was shortened by 4 bases and J by 2 bases, with 12 bases between the two germline ends. Per the germline V gene, CDR1 is KGHSH and CDR2 is LQKENI. CDR3: CASSQQGNGNQPQHF. As DNA, the CDR3 is TGTGCCAGCTCACAACAGGGAAACGGCAATCAGCCCCAGCATTTT.

The CDR3: CASSTNAPQGGANVLTF. The CDR3 DNA reads as TGTGCCAGCAGCACAAACGCCCCCCAGGGGGGGGCCAACGTCCTGACTTTC. This rearrangement joins TRBV7-8 to TRBJ2-6; a possible D gene is TRBD1 (6 bases). The V and J ends lost 5 bases and 4 bases respectively, with 18 bases between them. Germline-derived CDR1 and CDR2 are SGHVS and FQNEAQ. The CDR3 runs to 17 residues.

The rearrangement joins TRBV29-1 to TRBJ1-1, with D unresolved. Trimming removed 7 bases at V and 1 base at J, with 7 bases between. The germline V gene has CDR1 SQVTM and CDR2 ANQGSEA. The CDR3 runs 11 residues. In nucleotides, the CDR3 is TGCAGCGCCTCAGAGAACACTGAAGCTTTCTTT. As protein: CSASENTEAFF.

This chain joins TRBV5-1 and TRBJ2-3; possible D gene TRBD2, 6 bases. This CDR3 region has 14 residues. V lost 5 bases, J lost 6 bases, and 16 bases lay in between. The V gene's germline CDR1 is SGHRS and CDR2 YFSETQ. The CDR3 loop is CASRGQRVGDTQYF. CDR3 DNA sequence: TGCGCCAGCAGAGGTCAGCGGGTAGGCGATACGCAGTATTTT.

The rearrangement joins TRBV7-9 to TRBJ2-3; 8 positions match TRBD2. Trimming cost V 1 base and J 5 bases; bases outside gene matches: 8. From germline, CDR1 is SEHNR and CDR2 FQNEAQ (reference sequence). This CDR3 spans 16 amino acids. This CDR3 reads CASSLVRAGGGDTQYF. The CDR3 coding sequence is TGTGCCAGCAGCTTAGTCAGGGCGGGAGGTGGAGATACGCAGTATTTT.

V gene TRBV10-2 combines with J gene TRBJ1-1; D gene unclear. Germline V gives CDR1 WSHSY, CDR2 SAAADI. The CDR3 is 12 residues long. V was pared by 6 bases and J by 12 bases, with 17 bases between. The chain's CDR3 is CASRGEGLIPFF. CDR3 sequence (DNA): TGCGCCAGCAGGGGTGAGGGTTTGATCCCTTTCTTT.

The chain links TRBV27 to TRBJ2-2; 7 bases are a match to TRBD2. The CDR3 contains 17 residues. With 3 bases clipped from V and 6 bases from J, the junction kept 13 bases outside the gene matches. Germline CDR1 reads MNHEY; CDR2 reads SMNVEV (reference sequence). The CDR3 DNA reads as TGTGCCAGCAGTTTGGTCACTCGCGGGAGTAGCGCCGGGGAGCTGTTTTTT. Amino acids: CASSLVTRGSSAGELFF.

CDR3: CASSLGHRGLSEKLFF. The CDR3 region has the DNA TGTGCCAGCAGCTTAGGGCACAGGGGGCTAAGTGAAAAACTGTTTTTT. The V call is TRBV7-2, the J call TRBJ1-4; TRBD1 agrees at 9 bases. Germline CDR1 and CDR2: SGHTA and FQGNSA. With 1 base clipped from V and 7 bases from J, the junction kept 7 bases outside the gene matches. The CDR3 runs to 16 residues. Filled out from reference TRBV7-2 and TRBJ1-4, the complete variable domain reads GAGVSQSPSNKVTEKGKDVELRCDPISGHTALYWYRQSLGQGLEFLIYFQGNSAPDKSGLPSDRFSAERTGGSVSTLTIQRTQQEDSAVYLCASSLGHRGLSEKLFFGSGTQLSVL.

This clone occurred a few times. This chain connects TRBV4-3 to TRBJ2-5, with TRBD2 identical over 7 bases. Trimming at V came to 0 bases and at J to 5 bases, leaving 6 bases not matched to a gene. The length of the CDR3 is 15 residues. In germline, CDR1 is LGHNA, CDR2 YSLEER. CDR3 region: CASSQDLWDYETQYF. In nucleotides, the CDR3 is TGCGCCAGCAGCCAAGATCTATGGGACTACGAGACCCAGTACTTC.

The V and J genes are TRBV7-9 and TRBJ2-5; 7 nucleotides agree with TRBD1. V lost 6 bases, J lost 4 bases, and 14 bases stayed unmatched. In germline, CDR1 is SEHNR, CDR2 FQNEAQ (reference sequence). The CDR3 loop spans 16 amino acids. CDR3 amino acids: CASRGAPQGVGETQYF. DNA of the CDR3: TGTGCCAGCAGAGGGGCCCCCCAGGGGGTTGGAGAGACCCAGTACTTC.

The rearrangement links TRBV7-2 to TRBJ2-5, with 7 bases aligning to TRBD1. In germline, CDR1 is SGHTA, CDR2 FQGNSA. Trimming cost V 5 bases and J 0 bases; bases outside gene matches: 3. The CDR3 has 14 residues. The chain's CDR3 is CASSRDRNQETQYF. Here the CDR3 DNA reads TGTGCCAGCAGCCGGGACAGAAACCAAGAGACCCAGTACTTC.

The chain recombines TRBV6-4 with TRBJ2-2, with 13 bases matching TRBD2. Germline CDR1 is MRHNA and CDR2 is SNTAGT. The CDR3 has 19 residues. The ends lost 4 bases at V and 2 bases at J; junction bases unmatched: 10. CDR3 sequence: CASSGPPGTSGDNTGELFF. In DNA form, the CDR3 reads TGTGCCAGCAGTGGGCCCCCAGGGACTAGCGGGGATAACACCGGGGAGCTGTTTTTT.

The chain couples TRBV13 to TRBJ2-7; TRBD2 might be the D (5 bases). Trimming shortened V by 5 bases and J by 0 bases, and 14 bases separated the two germline ends. The CDR3 spans 15 residues. Germline V CDR1 and CDR2: PRHDT, FYEKMQ (reference sequence). The CDR3 DNA sequence: TGTGCCAGCAGCCCCTGGTCGGGGAGCTCCTACGAGCAGTACTTC. It translates to CASSPWSGSSYEQYF.

This sequence joins TRBV9 and TRBJ2-2; 14 positions match TRBD2. The CDR3 is made up of 18 amino acids. From germline, CDR1 is SGDLS and CDR2 YYNGEE. J lost 5 bases, V lost 4 bases, and 10 bases had no gene match. CDR3 sequence: CASSLTIRLAGGTGELFF. The CDR3 nucleotides read TGTGCCAGCAGCCTAACTATACGACTAGCGGGAGGGACCGGGGAGCTGTTTTTT.

This chain joins TRBV18 and TRBJ1-5; 8 bases fit TRBD1. CDR1 KGHSH and CDR2 LQKENI come from the germline V gene. The CDR3 has 14 amino acids. J gave up 2 bases and V 6 bases, and 3 bases lay outside the gene matches. The CDR3 spells CASSQGAGNQPQHF. Written as DNA, the CDR3 is TGTGCCAGCTCTCAGGGGGCGGGCAATCAGCCCCAGCATTTT.

This clone turned up a few times. This chain links TRBV7-2 with TRBJ1-1; TRBD1 agrees at 7 bases. CDR3 length: 13 amino acids. Germline CDR1 and CDR2: SGHTA and FQGNSA. V was clipped by 3 bases and J by 7 bases; unmatched bases: 5. CDR3 nucleotides: TGTGCCAGCAGCTTCCTACAGGGGCTTGAAGCTTTCTTT. Translating gives CASSFLQGLEAFF. The full variable domain, in which reference TRBV7-2 and TRBJ1-1 provide the parts outside the CDR3, is GAGVSQSPSNKVTEKGKDVELRCDPISGHTALYWYRQSLGQGLEFLIYFQGNSAPDKSGLPSDRFSAERTGGSVSTLTIQRTQQEDSAVYLCASSFLQGLEAFFGQGTRLTVV.

V usage is TRBV10-3 and J usage is TRBJ2-5; TRBD2 matches at 7 bases. Germline V gene lookup returns CDR1 ENHRY and CDR2 SYGVKD. V trimming: 6 bases; J trimming: 2 bases; junction bases outside the gene matches: 3. CDR3 length: 13 residues. Here the CDR3 DNA reads TGTGCCATCAGGCCGGGACTACAAGAGACCCAGTACTTC. Its protein is CAIRPGLQETQYF.

The rearrangement links TRBV18 to TRBJ2-1, with 15 positions matching TRBD2. Trimming cost V 4 bases and J 7 bases; bases outside gene matches: 11. Germline assignment: CDR1 KGHSH and CDR2 LQKENI. This CDR3 contains 18 residues. In DNA form, the CDR3 reads TGTGCCAGCTCACAGCGGACTAGCGGGAGGGCCGGGGGAAATGAGCAGTTCTTC. Protein: CASSQRTSGRAGGNEQFF.

This clone was seen just once. The rearrangement uses TRBV5-1 and TRBJ2-1, with 9 bases fitting TRBD2. Germline V lookup: CDR1 SGHRS, CDR2 YFSETQ. V shed 3 bases and J 2 bases; nucleotides not matched to a gene: 12. The length of the CDR3 is 18 residues. In DNA, the CDR3 is TGCGCCAGCAGCTCGTACTCGACTAGCGGCTTAACCTACAATGAGCAGTTCTTC. Protein: CASSSYSTSGLTYNEQFF.

V usage is TRBV7-2 and J usage is TRBJ1-2, with D possibly being TRBD1 (6 bases). CDR1 and CDR2 from the germline V gene are SGHTA and FQGNSA. Trimming removed 5 bases at V and 9 bases at J, with 16 bases between. CDR3 length equals 13 residues. CDR3 sequence (DNA): TGTGCCAGCAGCGGGACACCGGGGAATCGCTACACCTTC. Translation: CASSGTPGNRYTF.

This CDR3 reads CSVHFYNEQFF. CDR3 in DNA: TGCAGCGTTCACTTCTACAATGAGCAGTTCTTC. V and J are TRBV29-1 and TRBJ2-1; D remains unclear. Trimming pared 5 bases from V and 3 bases from J, leaving 5 bases between. CDR1 and CDR2 (germline): SQVTM, ANQGSEA. The CDR3 is made up of 11 amino acids.